This T cell receptor beta chain appears in the sequencing data of a study of T cells in Graves' hyperthyroidism and ophthalmopathy. Germline V gives CDR1 SGHVS, CDR2 FNYEAQ. V was shortened by 1 base and J by 5 bases, with 11 bases between the two germline ends. The CDR3 runs to 14 residues. This clonotype showed up just a few times. RNA transcripts provided the source from which TCR beta CDR3 regions were amplified. RT-PCR in the first round (using the HTBI primer set) targeted the TCR CDR3. TCRdb re-called the multiplex PCR reads through MiXCR, storing one row per CDR3 protein. The profile shows around 490,000 distinct CDR3 sequences, nearly 20% of them singletons.

The J gene is TRBJ1-1, the V gene TRBV7-6; D not resolved. The clonotype was recovered from a man aged 40-49 years with Graves' ophthalmopathy. The sequencing input was blood. The CDR3 region has the DNA TGTGCCAGCAGCTTAGAACAAATTAAGACTGAAGCTTTCTTT. It encodes CASSLEQIKTEAFF.